These T cell receptor beta chains were read from a single sample in a study of blood T cell repertoires in COVID-19. Produced via immunoSEQ multiplex PCR; TCRdb's table is partial and in-frame only. Of about 310,000 clones listed, roughly 90% are singletons. The material sequenced was peripheral blood. These receptors came from a woman in her 30s with COVID-19, enrolled during active disease. Each CDR3 is given with its conserved first and last residue.

TRBV30,TRBJ1-2,CAWSKGGYGYTF
TRBV18,TRBJ2-7,CASSPGQPNYEQYF
TRBV7-9,TRBJ1-1,CASHKNTEAFF
TRBV19,TRBJ2-2,CASSIVGQGTGELFF
TRBV3-1/TRBV3-2,TRBJ1-1,CASSQSTGATEAFF
TRBV5-4,TRBJ2-5,CASRNSGRAMGPQETQYF
TRBV6-2/TRBV6-3,TRBJ1-1,CASSYSKPGGRGFF
TRBV10-2,TRBJ1-1,CASRSAGLLNTEAFF
TRBV2,TRBJ2-1,CASSALREGSGNEQFF
TRBV3-1/TRBV3-2,TRBJ2-7,CASSQPREGDPYEQYF
TRBV11-2,TRBJ1-5,CASSLEQGPRQPQHF
TRBV7-3,TRBJ1-2,CASSSGQGYGYTF
TRBV30,TRBJ2-1,CAWGNRGLIYNEQFF
TRBV12-5,TRBJ1-4,CASGLVIAGSSEKLFF
TRBV5-6,TRBJ2-7,CASSLLRDGAYEQYF
TRBV5-4,TRBJ2-2,CASSLGLAGAPGELFF